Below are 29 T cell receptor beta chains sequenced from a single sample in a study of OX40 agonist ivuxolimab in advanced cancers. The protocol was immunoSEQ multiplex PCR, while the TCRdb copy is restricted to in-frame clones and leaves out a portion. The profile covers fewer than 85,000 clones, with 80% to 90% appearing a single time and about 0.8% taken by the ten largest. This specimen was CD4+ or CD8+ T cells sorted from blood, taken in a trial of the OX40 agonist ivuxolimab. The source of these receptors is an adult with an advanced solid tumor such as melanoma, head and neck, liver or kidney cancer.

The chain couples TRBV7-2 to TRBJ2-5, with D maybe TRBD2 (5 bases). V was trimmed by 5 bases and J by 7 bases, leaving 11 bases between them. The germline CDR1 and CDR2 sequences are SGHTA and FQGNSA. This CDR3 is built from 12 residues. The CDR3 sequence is CASSPRAGTQYF. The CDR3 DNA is TGTGCCAGCAGCCCGCGGGCAGGGACCCAGTACTTC.

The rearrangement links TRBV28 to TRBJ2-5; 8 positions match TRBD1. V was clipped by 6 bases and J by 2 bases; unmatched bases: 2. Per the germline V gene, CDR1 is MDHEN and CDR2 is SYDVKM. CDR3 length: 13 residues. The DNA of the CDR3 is TGTGCCAGCAGACGGGACAGGCAAGAGACCCAGTACTTC. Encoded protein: CASRRDRQETQYF.

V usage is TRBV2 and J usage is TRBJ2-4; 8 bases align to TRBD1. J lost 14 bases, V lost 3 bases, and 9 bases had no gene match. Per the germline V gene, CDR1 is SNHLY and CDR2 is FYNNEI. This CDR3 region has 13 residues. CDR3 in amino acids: CASSDNSGGLEYF. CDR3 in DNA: TGTGCCAGCAGTGATAATTCAGGGGGCCTGGAGTACTTC. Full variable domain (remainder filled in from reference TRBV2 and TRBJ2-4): EPEVTQTPSHQVTQMGQEVILRCVPISNHLYFYWYRQILGQKVEFLVSFYNNEISEKSEIFDDQFSVERPDGSNFTLKIRSTKLEDSAMYFCASSDNSGGLEYFGAGTRLSVL.

The CDR3 spells CASSLSRRDSYTDTQYF. The CDR3 coding sequence is TGTGCCAGCAGTTTATCCCGCCGGGACAGCTACACAGATACGCAGTATTTT. The genes are TRBV27 and TRBJ2-3, with 7 nucleotides matching TRBD1. With V trimmed by 0 bases and J by 2 bases, 8 bases remained unmatched. CDR1 MNHEY and CDR2 SMNVEV come from the germline V gene (reference sequence). The CDR3 consists of 17 residues.

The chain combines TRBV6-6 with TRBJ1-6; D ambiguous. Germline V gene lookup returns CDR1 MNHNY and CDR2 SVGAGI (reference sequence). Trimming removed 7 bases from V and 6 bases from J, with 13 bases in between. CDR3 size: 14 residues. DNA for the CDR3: TGTGCCAGCAAAGAGGGCCAAAGTAATTCACCCCTCCACTTT. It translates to CASKEGQSNSPLHF.

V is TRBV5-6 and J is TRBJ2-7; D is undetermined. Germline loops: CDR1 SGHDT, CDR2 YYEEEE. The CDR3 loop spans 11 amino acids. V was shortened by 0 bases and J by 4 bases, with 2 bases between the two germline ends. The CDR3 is CASSLGYEQYF. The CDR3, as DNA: TGTGCCAGCAGCTTGGGTTACGAGCAGTACTTC.

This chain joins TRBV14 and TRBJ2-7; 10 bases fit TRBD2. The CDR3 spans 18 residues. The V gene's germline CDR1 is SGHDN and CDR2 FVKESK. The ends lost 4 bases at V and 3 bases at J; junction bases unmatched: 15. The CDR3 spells CASSPQGALAGKLYEQYF. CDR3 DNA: TGTGCCAGCAGCCCGCAAGGGGCACTAGCGGGAAAGCTCTACGAGCAGTACTTC. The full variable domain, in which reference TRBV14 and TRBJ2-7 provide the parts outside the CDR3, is EAGVTQFPSHSVIEKGQTVTLRCDPISGHDNLYWYRRVMGKEIKFLLHFVKESKQDESGMPNNRFLAERTGGTYSTLKVQPAELEDSGVYFCASSPQGALAGKLYEQYFGPGTRLTVT.

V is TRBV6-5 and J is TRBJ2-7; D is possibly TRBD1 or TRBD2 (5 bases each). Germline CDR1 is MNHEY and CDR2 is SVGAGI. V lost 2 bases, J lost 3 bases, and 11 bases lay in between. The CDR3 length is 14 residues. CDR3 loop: CASSYGSQGYEQYF. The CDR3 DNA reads TGTGCCAGCAGTTACGGGAGTCAGGGCTACGAGCAGTACTTC.

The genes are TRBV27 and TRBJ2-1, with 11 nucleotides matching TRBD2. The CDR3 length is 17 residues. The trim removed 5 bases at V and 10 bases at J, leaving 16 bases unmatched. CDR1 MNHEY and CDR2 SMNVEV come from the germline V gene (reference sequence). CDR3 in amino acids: CASSPSLPGLAVNEQFF. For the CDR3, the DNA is TGTGCCAGCAGTCCCTCTCTGCCGGGACTAGCGGTGAACGAGCAGTTCTTC.

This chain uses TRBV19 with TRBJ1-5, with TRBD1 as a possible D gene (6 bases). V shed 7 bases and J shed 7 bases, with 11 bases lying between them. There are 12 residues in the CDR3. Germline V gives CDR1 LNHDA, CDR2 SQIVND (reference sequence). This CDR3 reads CASTSQGQPQHF. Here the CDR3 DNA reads TGTGCCAGTACCTCACAGGGACAGCCCCAGCATTTT.

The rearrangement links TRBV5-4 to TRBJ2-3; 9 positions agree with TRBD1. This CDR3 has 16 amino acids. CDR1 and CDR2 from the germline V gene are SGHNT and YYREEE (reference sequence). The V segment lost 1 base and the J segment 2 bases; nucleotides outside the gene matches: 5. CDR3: CASSLKIQGATDTQYF. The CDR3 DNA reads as TGTGCCAGCAGCTTGAAAATACAGGGGGCCACAGATACGCAGTATTTT. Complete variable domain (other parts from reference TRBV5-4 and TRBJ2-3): ETGVTQSPTHLIKTRGQQVTLRCSSQSGHNTVSWYQQALGQGPQFIFQYYREEENGRGNFPPRFSGLQFPNYSSELNVNALELDDSALYLCASSLKIQGATDTQYFGPGTRLTVL.

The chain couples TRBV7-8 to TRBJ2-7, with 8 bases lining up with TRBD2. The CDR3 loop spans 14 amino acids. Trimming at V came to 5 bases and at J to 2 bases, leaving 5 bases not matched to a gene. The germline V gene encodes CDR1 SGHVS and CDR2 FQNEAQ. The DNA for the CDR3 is TGTGCCAGCAGCCCAGCGGGAGTCACCTACGAGCAGTACTTC. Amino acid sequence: CASSPAGVTYEQYF.

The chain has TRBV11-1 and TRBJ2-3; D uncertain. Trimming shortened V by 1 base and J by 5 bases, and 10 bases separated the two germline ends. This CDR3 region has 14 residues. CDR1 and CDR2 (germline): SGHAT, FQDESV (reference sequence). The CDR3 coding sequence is TGTGCCAGCAGCTTAGTTGACCGCGGAGATACGCAGTATTTT. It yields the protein CASSLVDRGDTQYF.

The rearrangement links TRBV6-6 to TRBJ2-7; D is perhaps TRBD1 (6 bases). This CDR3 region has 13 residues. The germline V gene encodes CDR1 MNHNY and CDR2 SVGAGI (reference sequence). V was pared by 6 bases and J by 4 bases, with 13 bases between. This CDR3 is CASRRDKEYEQYF. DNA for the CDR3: TGTGCCAGCAGACGGGACAAGGAGTACGAGCAGTACTTC.

This CDR3 is CASSVGTENTEAFF. CDR3 nucleotide sequence: TGTGCCAGCAGCGTAGGGACAGAGAACACTGAAGCTTTCTTT. The gene calls are TRBV5-4 and TRBJ1-1; 7 bases agree with TRBD1. The germline V gene encodes CDR1 SGHNT and CDR2 YYREEE (reference sequence). Unmatched junction bases numbered 4, after V lost 4 bases and J lost 1 base. This CDR3 comprises 14 residues.

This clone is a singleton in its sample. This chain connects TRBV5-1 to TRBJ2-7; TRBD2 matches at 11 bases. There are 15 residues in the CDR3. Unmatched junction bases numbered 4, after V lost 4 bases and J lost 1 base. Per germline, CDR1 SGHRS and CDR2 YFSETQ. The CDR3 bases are TGCGCCAGCAGCACACTAGCGGGGGATTCCTACGAGCAGTACTTC. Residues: CASSTLAGDSYEQYF.

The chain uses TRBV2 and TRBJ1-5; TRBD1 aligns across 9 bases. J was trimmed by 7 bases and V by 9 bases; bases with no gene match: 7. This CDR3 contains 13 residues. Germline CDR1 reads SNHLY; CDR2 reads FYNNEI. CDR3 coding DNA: TGTGCCAGTAGGACAGGGGAGGAACAGCCCCAGCATTTT. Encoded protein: CASRTGEEQPQHF.

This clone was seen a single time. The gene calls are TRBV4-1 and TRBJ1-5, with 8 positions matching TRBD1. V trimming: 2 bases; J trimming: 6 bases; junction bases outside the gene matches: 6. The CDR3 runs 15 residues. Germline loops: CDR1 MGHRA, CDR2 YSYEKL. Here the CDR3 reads CASSQPDRELQPQHF. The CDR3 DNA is TGCGCCAGCAGCCAACCGGACAGGGAACTTCAGCCCCAGCATTTT.

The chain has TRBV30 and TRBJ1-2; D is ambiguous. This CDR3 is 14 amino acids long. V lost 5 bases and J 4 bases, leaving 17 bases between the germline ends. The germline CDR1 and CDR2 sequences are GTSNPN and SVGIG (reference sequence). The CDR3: CAWGPNLLPYGYTF. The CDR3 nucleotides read TGTGCCTGGGGGCCAAACCTACTACCCTATGGCTACACCTTC.

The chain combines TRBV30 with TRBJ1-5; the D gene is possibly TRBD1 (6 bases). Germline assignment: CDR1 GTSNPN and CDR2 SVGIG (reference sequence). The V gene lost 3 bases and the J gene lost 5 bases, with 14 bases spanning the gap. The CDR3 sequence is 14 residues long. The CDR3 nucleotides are TGTGCCTGGAGCGGACAGCTCGGGGATCAGCCCCAGCATTTT. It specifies CAWSGQLGDQPQHF.

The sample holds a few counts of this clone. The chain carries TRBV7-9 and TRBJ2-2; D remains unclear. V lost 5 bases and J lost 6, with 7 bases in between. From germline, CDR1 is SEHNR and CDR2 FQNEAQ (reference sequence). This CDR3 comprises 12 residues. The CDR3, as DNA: TGTGCCAGCAGCCGTGGATCCGGGGAGCTGTTTTTT. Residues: CASSRGSGELFF. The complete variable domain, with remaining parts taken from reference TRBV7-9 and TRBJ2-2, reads DTGVSQNPRHKITKRGQNVTFRCDPISEHNRLYWYRQTLGQGPEFLTYFQNEAQLEKSRLLSDRFSAERPKGSFSTLEIQRTEQGDSAMYLCASSRGSGELFFGEGSRLTVL.

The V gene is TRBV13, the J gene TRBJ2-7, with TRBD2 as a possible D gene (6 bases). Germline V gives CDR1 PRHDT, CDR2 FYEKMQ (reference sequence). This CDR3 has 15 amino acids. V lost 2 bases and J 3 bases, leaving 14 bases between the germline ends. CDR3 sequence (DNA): TGTGCCAGCAGCTTACTGGGAGGCGGTAGCTACGAGCAGTACTTC. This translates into CASSLLGGGSYEQYF.

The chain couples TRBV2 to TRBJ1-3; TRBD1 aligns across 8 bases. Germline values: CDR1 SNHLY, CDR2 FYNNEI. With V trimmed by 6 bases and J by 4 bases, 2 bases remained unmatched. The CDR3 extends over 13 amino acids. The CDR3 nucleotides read TGTGCCAGCAGCGGACAGGGAGGAAACACCATATATTTT. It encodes CASSGQGGNTIYF.

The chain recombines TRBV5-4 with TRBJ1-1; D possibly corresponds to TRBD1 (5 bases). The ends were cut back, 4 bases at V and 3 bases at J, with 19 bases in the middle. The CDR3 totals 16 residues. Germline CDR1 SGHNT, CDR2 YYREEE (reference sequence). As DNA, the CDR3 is TGTGCCAGCAGCCCGGGGGGTCAGACGGTTTACACTGAAGCTTTCTTT. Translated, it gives CASSPGGQTVYTEAFF.

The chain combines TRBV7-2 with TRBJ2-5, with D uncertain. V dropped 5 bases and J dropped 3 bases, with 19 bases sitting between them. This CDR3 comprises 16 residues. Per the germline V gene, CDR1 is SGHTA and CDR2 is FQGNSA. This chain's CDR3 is CASSPWVSGGEETQYF. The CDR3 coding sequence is TGTGCCAGCAGCCCTTGGGTCTCCGGTGGGGAAGAGACCCAGTACTTC.

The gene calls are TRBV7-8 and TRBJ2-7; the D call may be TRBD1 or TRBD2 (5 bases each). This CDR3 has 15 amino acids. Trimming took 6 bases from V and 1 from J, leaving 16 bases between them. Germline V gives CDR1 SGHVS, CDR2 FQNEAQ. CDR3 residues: CASRDPGPSSYEQYF. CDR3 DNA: TGTGCCAGCAGGGACCCGGGACCTTCTTCCTACGAGCAGTACTTC.

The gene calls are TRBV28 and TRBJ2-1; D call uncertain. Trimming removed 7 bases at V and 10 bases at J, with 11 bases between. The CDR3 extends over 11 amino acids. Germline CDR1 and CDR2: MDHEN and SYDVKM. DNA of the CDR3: TGTGCCAGCAACATTTTGGGGGAGCAGTTCTTC. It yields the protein CASNILGEQFF. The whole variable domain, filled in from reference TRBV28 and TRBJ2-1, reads DVKVTQSSRYLVKRTGEKVFLECVQDMDHENMFWYRQDPGLGLRLIYFSYDVKMKEKGDIPEGYSVSREKKERFSLILESASTNQTSMYLCASNILGEQFFGPGTRLTVL.

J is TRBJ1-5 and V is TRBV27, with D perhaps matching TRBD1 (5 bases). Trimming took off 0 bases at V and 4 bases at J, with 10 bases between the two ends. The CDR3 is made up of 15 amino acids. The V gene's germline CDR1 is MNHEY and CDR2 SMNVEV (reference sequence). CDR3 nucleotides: TGTGCCAGCAGTTTATCGGGGCAGGGAAATCAGCCCCAGCATTTT. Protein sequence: CASSLSGQGNQPQHF.

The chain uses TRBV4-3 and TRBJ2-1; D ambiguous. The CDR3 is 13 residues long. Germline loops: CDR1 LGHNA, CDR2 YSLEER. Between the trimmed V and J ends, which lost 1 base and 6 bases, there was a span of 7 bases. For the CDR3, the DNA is TGCGCCAGCAGCCAAGGGGTTCGCAATGAGCAGTTCTTC. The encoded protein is CASSQGVRNEQFF.